This record concerns one T cell receptor beta chain sequence. The antigen is undetermined. The DNA input per sorted-subset replicate PCR was about 180 ng, corresponding to around 30,000 T cell genomes. The method was immunoSEQ multiplex PCR; TCRdb's version includes in-frame clones alone and lacks a portion of them. Among about 1 million clones listed, around 74% were seen once. The record originates from a study of shared clonotypes between healthy human individuals. This CDR3 is 15 amino acids long. V was shortened by 4 bases and J by 4 bases, with 16 bases between the two germline ends. Germline CDR1 and CDR2: WNHNN and SYGVQD (reference sequence). Study results and limitations: Although depth was large, rarefaction showed that sequencing of the sorted subsets was incomplete. Compared with clonotypes that all four donors shared, non-shared clonotypes had lower generation probabilities. The researchers took only blood, and tissue repertoires probably look different.

The receptor was isolated from a man between 18 and 29 years old in good health. The chain is built from TRBV10-1 and TRBJ2-5; D is uncertain. Sequenced: memory CD4+ T cells sorted from blood. Subset reported: CD45RA-negative fraction. The CDR3 is CASSAHPAWGETQYF. The CDR3, as DNA: TGCGCCAGCAGTGCTCACCCCGCGTGGGGAGAGACCCAGTACTTC.